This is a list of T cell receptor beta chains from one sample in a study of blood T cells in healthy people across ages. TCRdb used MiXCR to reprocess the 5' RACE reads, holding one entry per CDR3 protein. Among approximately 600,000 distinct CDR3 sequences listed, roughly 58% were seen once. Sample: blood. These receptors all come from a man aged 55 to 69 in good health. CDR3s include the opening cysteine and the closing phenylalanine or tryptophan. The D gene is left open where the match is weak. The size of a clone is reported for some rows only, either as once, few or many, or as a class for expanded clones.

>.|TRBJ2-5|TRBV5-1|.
TGCGCCGGCAGCCGGGACGGAACCCAAGAGACCCTGTACTTC
CAGSRDGTQETLYF
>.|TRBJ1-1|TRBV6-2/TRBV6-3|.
TGTGCCAGCAGCAATACGAGGGCTGAAGCTTTCTTT
CASSNTRAEAFF
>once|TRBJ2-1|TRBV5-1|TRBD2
TGCGCCAGCAGCTTGGGGCCTGATAGCGGGGGGCACAATGAGCAGTTCTTC
CASSLGPDSGGHNEQFF
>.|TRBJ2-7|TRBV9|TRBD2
TGTGCCAGCAGCCCTCGCCTAGCGGGAGCCGAGCAGTACTTC
CASSPRLAGAEQYF
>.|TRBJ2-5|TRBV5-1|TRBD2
TGCGCCAGCAGACCTCGACTAGCGGGAGAAGAGACCCAGTACTTC
CASRPRLAGEETQYF
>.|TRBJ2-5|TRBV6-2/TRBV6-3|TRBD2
TGTGCCAGCAGTTCCTTACTTCTAGCGGGGCGGCTATCAGTCCAAGAGACCCAGTACTTC
CASSSLLLAGRLSVQETQYF
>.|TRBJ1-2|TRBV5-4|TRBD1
TGTGCCAGCAGCTCCCACAGGGGGCGGGATGGCTACACCTTC
CASSSHRGRDGYTF
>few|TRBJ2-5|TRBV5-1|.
TGCGCCAGCAGCTTGGGCGTCGGGGACCTTGGGGAGACCCAGTACTTC
CASSLGVGDLGETQYF
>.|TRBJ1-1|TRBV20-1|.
TGCAGTGCTAGCACCGGGACGGACAACACTGAAGCTTTCTTT
CSASTGTDNTEAFF
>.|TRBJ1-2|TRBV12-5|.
TGTGCTAGTGGCCCAGGGGTAAGCGGCTACACCTTC
CASGPGVSGYTF
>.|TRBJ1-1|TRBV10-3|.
TGTGCCATCAGTGAGTCGCCCAACGCTGAAGCTTTCTTT
CAISESPNAEAFF
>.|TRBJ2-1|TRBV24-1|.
TGTGCCACCAGTGATAGCTCGGGACGGACCCACAATGAGCAGTTCTTC
CATSDSSGRTHNEQFF
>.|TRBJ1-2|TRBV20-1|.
TGCAGTGCTAGGCTTCGGGGGACTGGTGGCTACACCTTC
CSARLRGTGGYTF
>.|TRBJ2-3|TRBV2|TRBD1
TGTGCCAGCAGTGTATTGTCGACAGGGGGCTCAGATACGCAGTATTTT
CASSVLSTGGSDTQYF
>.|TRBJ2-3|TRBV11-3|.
TGTGCCAGCAGCTGGACCCCAGATACGCAGTATTTT
CASSWTPDTQYF
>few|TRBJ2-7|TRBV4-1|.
TGCGCCAGCAGCCAAGGAAAGGGGACGAGCTCCTACGAGCAGTACTTC
CASSQGKGTSSYEQYF
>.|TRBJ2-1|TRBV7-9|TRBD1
TGTGCCAGCAGCTTAGGGGTAGGGGACAGGTACAATGAGCAGTTCTTC
CASSLGVGDRYNEQFF
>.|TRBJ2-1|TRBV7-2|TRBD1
TGTGCCAGCAGCTTATCACAGGGGCCCTACAATGAGCAGTTCTTC
CASSLSQGPYNEQFF
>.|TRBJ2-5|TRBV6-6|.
TGTGCCAGCCAACGCGAGAGGCGGATCCAAGAGACCCAGTACTTC
CASQRERRIQETQYF
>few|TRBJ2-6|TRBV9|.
TGTGCCAGCAGCGTAGGCGGAGCCTCTGGGGCCAACGTCCTGACTTTC
CASSVGGASGANVLTF
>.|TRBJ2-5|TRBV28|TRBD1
TGTGCCAGCAATTTATACCCAGGGGGCAAAGAGACCCAGTACTTC
CASNLYPGGKETQYF
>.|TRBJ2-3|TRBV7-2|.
TGTGCCAGCATCCCAGGACTTTTCTTGGATACGCAGTATTTT
CASIPGLFLDTQYF
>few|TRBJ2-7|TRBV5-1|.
TGCGCCAGCAGCTCAGACGCTCGGGAGCAGTACTTC
CASSSDAREQYF
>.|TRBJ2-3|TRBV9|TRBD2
TGTGCCAGCAGCGCCGGGACTACGGGGGGAGATACGCAGTATTTT
CASSAGTTGGDTQYF
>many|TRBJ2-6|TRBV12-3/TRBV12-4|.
TGTGCCAGCAGTTCCCGGGGTACTGGGGCCAACGTCCTGACTTTC
CASSSRGTGANVLTF
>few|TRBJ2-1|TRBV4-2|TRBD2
TGTGCCAGCAGCCAAGATCGACTAGCGGGGGGGACTGAGCAGTTCTTC
CASSQDRLAGGTEQFF
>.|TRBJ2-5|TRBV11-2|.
TGTGCCAGCAGCTTAGACCGGGTCCAACGGGGGACCCAGTACTTC
CASSLDRVQRGTQYF
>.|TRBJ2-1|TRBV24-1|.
TGTGCCACCAGTGTTTCCCACACAAGCTCCTACAATGAGCAGTTCTTC
CATSVSHTSSYNEQFF
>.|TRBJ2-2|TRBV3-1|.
TGTGCCAGCAGCCAACTTGACGGCGCGAACACCGGGGAGCTGTTTTTT
CASSQLDGANTGELFF
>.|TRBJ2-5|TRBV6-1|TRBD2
TGTGCCAGCAGGGAGGGAGGGAGAGAGACCCAGTACTTC
CASREGGRETQYF
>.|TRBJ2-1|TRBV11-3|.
TGTGCCAGCAGCTTAGATCGAGGGAATGAGCAGTTCTTC
CASSLDRGNEQFF
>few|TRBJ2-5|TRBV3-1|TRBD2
TGTGCCAGCAGCAGAGGCCTAGCGGGGGAAAGTGAGACCCAGTACTTC
CASSRGLAGESETQYF
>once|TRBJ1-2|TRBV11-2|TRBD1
TGTGCCAGCAGCGTACAGGGGAATCGGGGCTACACCTTC
CASSVQGNRGYTF
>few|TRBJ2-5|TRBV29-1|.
TGCAGCGTTTCAACCTTCCAAGAGACCCAGTACTTC
CSVSTFQETQYF
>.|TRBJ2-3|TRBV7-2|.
TGTGCCAGCAGCTTATTGTCGGGGGTGAGCACAGATACGCAGTATTTT
CASSLLSGVSTDTQYF
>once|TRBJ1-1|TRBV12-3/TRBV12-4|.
TGTGCCAGCAGTTTTGGTGAAGGGGAGGAAGCTTTCTTT
CASSFGEGEEAFF
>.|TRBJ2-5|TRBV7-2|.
TGTGCCAGCAGCTTAGGGGTAGTATACGAGACCCAGTACTTC
CASSLGVVYETQYF
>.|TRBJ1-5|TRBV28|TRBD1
TGTGCCGGCAGCGGACAGGGGGAAGGATATCAGCCCCAGCATTTT
CAGSGQGEGYQPQHF
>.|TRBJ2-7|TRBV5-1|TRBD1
TGCGCCAGCAGCGCGGGGGACAGGGGTCACGAGCAGTACTTC
CASSAGDRGHEQYF
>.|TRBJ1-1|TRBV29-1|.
TGCAGCGTACCCGGGCAGTACACTGAAGCTTTCTTT
CSVPGQYTEAFF
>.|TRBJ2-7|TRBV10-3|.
TGTGCCATCAGTGAGTCGGCCTACGAGCAGTACTTC
CAISESAYEQYF
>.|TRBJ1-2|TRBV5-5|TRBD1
TGTGCCAGCAGCTGGGCTGGACAGGGTAACTATGGCTACACCTTC
CASSWAGQGNYGYTF
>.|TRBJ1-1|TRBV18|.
TGTGCCAGCTCACCAATAGGGGCCGGGAACACTGAAGCTTTCTTT
CASSPIGAGNTEAFF
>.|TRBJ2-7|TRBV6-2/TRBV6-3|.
TGTACCAGCAGTTATTCTCACAGGGTCCCCTCCTACGAGCAGTACTTC
CTSSYSHRVPSYEQYF
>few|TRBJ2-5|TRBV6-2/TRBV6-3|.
TGTGCCAGCAGTTACTCGAGACAGGCTCTAGGGACCCAGTACTTC
CASSYSRQALGTQYF
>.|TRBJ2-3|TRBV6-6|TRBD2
TGTGCCAGCGAGGCGGGGGGCACAGATACGCAGTATTTT
CASEAGGTDTQYF
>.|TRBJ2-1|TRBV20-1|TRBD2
TGCAGTGCTAGTAGGGTTCGGACGGGAGGGCTTGAGCAGTTCTTC
CSASRVRTGGLEQFF
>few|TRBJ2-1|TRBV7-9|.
TGTGCCAGCAGCCTTAGGAGGGGATGGAATGAGCAGTTCTTC
CASSLRRGWNEQFF
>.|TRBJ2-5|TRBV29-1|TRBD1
TGCAGCGGAGAACGGACAGGGGCCTTACAAGAGACCCAGTACTTC
CSGERTGALQETQYF
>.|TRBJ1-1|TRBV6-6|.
TGTGCCAGCACTTCGCGGGAGGGCACTGAAGCTTTCTTT
CASTSREGTEAFF
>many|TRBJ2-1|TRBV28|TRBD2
TGTGCCAGCAGTTTCTGGGGGGGGTACAATGAGCAGTTCTTC
CASSFWGGYNEQFF
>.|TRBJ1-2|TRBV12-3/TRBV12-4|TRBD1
TGTGCCAGCAGTTTAGGGGGACAGGGAAGCAATGGCTACACCTTC
CASSLGGQGSNGYTF
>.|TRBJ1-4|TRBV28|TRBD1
TGTGCCAGCAACCAGGGACAGATCGAAAAACTGTTTTTT
CASNQGQIEKLFF
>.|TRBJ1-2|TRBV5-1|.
TGCGCCAGCCGGGGTGACGGCTATGGCTACACCTTC
CASRGDGYGYTF
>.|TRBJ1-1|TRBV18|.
TGTGCCAGCCAAAAAACAGGATTGAACACTGAAGCTTTCTTT
CASQKTGLNTEAFF
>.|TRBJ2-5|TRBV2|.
TGTGCCAGCAGTGAGAGTAGAGGGGGAGAGACCCAGTACTTC
CASSESRGGETQYF
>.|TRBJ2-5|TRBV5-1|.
TGCGCCAGCAGCCCGGAGCCCCGGACCACCCAAGAGACCCAGTACTTC
CASSPEPRTTQETQYF
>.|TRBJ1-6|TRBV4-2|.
TGTGCCAGCAGCCAAGAATTGCGGAGCTCCTATAATTCACCCCTCCACTTT
CASSQELRSSYNSPLHF
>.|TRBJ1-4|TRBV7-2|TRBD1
TGTGCCAGCAGCGCAGACAGGGGGAGGTATGAAAAACTGTTTTTT
CASSADRGRYEKLFF
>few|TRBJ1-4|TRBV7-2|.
TGTGCCAGCAGCTTAGTAGCCGGGGGGTATAATGAAAAACTGTTTTTT
CASSLVAGGYNEKLFF